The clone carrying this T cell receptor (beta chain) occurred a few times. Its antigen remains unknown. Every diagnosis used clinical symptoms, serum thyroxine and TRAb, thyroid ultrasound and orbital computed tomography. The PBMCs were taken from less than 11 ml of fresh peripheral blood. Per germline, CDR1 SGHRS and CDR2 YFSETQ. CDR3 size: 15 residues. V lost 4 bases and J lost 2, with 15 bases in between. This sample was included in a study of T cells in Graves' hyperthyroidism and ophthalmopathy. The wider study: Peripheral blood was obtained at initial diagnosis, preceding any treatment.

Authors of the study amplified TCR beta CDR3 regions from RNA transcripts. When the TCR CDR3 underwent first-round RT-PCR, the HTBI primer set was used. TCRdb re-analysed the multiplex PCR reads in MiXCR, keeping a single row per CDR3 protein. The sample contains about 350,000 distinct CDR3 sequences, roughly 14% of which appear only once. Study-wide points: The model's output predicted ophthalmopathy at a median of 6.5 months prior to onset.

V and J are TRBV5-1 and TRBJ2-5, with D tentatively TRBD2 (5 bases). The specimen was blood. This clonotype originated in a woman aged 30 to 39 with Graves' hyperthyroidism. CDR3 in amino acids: CASSQTTILQETQYF. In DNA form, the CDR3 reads TGCGCCAGCAGCCAGACGACTATCCTACAAGAGACCCAGTACTTC. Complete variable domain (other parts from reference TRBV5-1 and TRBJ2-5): KAGVTQTPRYLIKTRGQQVTLSCSPISGHRSVSWYQQTPGQGLQFLFEYFSETQRNKGNFPGRFSGRQFSNSRSEMNVSTLELGDSALYLCASSQTTILQETQYFGPGTRLLVL.